This T cell receptor (beta chain) was found in a study of cytotoxic CD8 clonotypes in ibrutinib-treated CLL. Comments on this clone: Its antigen is not identified.

The study's findings and limits: Baseline levels of clonality went above those of age-matched healthy donors and moved with circulating CD8+ T-cell counts. On treatment, the uncommon public clonotypes contracted or remained stable.

Investigators sought sequencing depths of between 1 in 200,000 and 1 in 1 million T cells. Repertoires were generated with immunoSEQ multiplex PCR, while TCRdb's copy carries only in-frame clones and drops some. The sample contains 270,000 or so clones, less than 85% of which appear only once. The TCR originated in a human donor with chronic lymphocytic leukemia. Sequencing used PBMCs, obtained at disease progression, from a patient treated with ibrutinib.

CDR3 DNA: TGTGCCAGCAGTTTAGGTGGGGGGACTATGTTAAACGAGCAGTACTTC. Translating it yields CASSLGGGTMLNEQYF. This chain joins TRBV27 and TRBJ2-7; 7 nucleotides line up with TRBD2. The CDR3 runs 16 residues. Per the germline V gene, CDR1 is MNHEY and CDR2 is SMNVEV (reference sequence). With V trimmed by 2 bases and J by 5 bases, 12 bases remained unmatched.